This T cell receptor beta chain was observed in a study of OX40 agonist ivuxolimab in advanced cancers. Sequencing was performed with immunoSEQ multiplex PCR; in TCRdb, only in-frame clones are kept and a portion is missing. Among tens of thousands of clones listed, approximately 89% were seen once. Collection of blood occurred at baseline, at cycle 4 day 1, and at cycle 7 day 1. CDR1 and CDR2 from the germline V gene are SEHNR and FQNEAQ (reference sequence). V was clipped by 7 bases and J by 2 bases, with 8 bases between them. The CDR3 is made up of 12 amino acids. The clonotype originates from an adult with an advanced solid tumor such as melanoma, head and neck, liver or kidney cancer. The rearrangement uses TRBV7-9 and TRBJ1-1; D unresolved. This specimen was CD4+ or CD8+ T cells sorted from blood, taken in a trial of the OX40 agonist ivuxolimab. CDR3 DNA: TGTGCCAGCAAGTCGGGTAACACTGAAGCTTTCTTT. This sequence encodes CASKSGNTEAFF.